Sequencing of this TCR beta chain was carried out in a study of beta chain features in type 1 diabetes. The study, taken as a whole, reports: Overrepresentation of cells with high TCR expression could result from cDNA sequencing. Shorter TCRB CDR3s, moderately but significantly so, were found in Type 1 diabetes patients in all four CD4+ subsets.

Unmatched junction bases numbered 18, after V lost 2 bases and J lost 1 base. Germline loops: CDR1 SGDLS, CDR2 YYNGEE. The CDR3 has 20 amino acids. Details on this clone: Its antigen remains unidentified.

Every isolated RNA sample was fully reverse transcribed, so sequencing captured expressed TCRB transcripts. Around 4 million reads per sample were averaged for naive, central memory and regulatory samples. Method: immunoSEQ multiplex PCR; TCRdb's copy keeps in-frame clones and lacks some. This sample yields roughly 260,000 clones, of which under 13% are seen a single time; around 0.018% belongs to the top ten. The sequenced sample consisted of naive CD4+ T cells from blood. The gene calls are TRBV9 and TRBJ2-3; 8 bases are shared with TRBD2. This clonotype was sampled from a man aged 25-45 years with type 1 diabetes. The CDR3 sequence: CASSVPTPGSGGRGTDTQYF. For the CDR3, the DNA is TGTGCCAGCAGCGTGCCTACTCCCGGGAGCGGGGGTCGGGGCACAGATACGCAGTATTTT.